Listed below are T cell receptor beta chains from one sample, sequenced in a study of T cells in Graves' hyperthyroidism and ophthalmopathy. TCRdb redid the calling of the multiplex PCR reads with MiXCR, one entry per CDR3 protein. This repertoire shows about 590,000 distinct CDR3 sequences, more than 15% found once; its top ten account for roughly 6.6%. Sample: blood. Receptors originate from a woman between 25 and 40 years old with Graves' hyperthyroidism. The CDR3 runs from the conserved cysteine through the conserved F or W. The order of the fields is D gene, V gene, CDR3 length, J gene, clone size, CDR3 DNA, CDR3 protein. D genes are given only for firm matches. Rows give clone size only sometimes, using once, few, many, or a class for an expanded clone.

TRBD1	TRBV4-3	15	TRBJ2-7	few	TGCGCCAGCAGCGATAGGGAACAGGGGTTGAGCGAGCAGTACTTC	CASSDREQGLSEQYF
TRBD2	TRBV5-1	15	TRBJ2-7	many	TGCGCCAGCAGTATACTAGCGGGAATTGCCTACGAGCAGTACTTC	CASSILAGIAYEQYF
TRBD1	TRBV30	17	TRBJ2-3	NA	TGTGCCTGGAGTTCAATCCTTGACAGGGGTGTAAGAGATACGCAGTATTTT	CAWSSILDRGVRDTQYF
TRBD2	TRBV6-2/TRBV6-3	13	TRBJ2-1	few	TGTGCCAGCAGTTACCTAGCGGGGAATGAGCAGTTCTTC	CASSYLAGNEQFF
TRBD2	TRBV25-1	15	TRBJ2-3	NA	TGTGCCAGCAGTGATGGCGGGAGGATCCCAGATACGCAGTATTTT	CASSDGGRIPDTQYF
NA	TRBV28	16	TRBJ1-2	many	TGTGCCAGCAGTCCTCGAGTGGGGACTACTAACTATGGCTACACCTTC	CASSPRVGTTNYGYTF
TRBD1	TRBV12-3/TRBV12-4	16	TRBJ1-5	many	TGTGCCAGCAGGGCCGCCGGGACAGGGAGGAATCAGCCCCAGCATTTT	CASRAAGTGRNQPQHF
NA	TRBV7-7	16	TRBJ2-2	few	TGTGCTAGCAGCCCCGCGGAAACTGGGGGCACCGGGGAGCTGTTTTTT	CASSPAETGGTGELFF
TRBD2	TRBV29-1	21	TRBJ2-3	NA	TGCAGCGCGTCCAGTCGGGGGACTAGCGGGAGGAATCCCCGGGGCACAGATACGCAGTATTTT	CSASSRGTSGRNPRGTDTQYF
NA	TRBV5-1	15	TRBJ2-1	many	TGCGCCAGCAGCTTGGAGGCTAGCGCCTACAATGAGCAGTTCTTC	CASSLEASAYNEQFF
TRBD2	TRBV29-1	13	TRBJ2-5	NA	TGCAGCGTGGGGGGGGACGGGAAAGAGACCCAGTACTTC	CSVGGDGKETQYF
TRBD2	TRBV7-2	16	TRBJ2-7	NA	TGTGCCAGCAGCACCACTAGCGGGAGGACCGGGGCCGAGCAGTACTTC	CASSTTSGRTGAEQYF
NA	TRBV5-1	17	TRBJ2-2	NA	TGCGCCAGCAGCTTCTTTTTGATGGGACACAGGACCGGGGAGCTGTTTTTT	CASSFFLMGHRTGELFF
NA	TRBV18	15	TRBJ2-7	many	TGTGCCACCTCGGGCCTGCAGGGGACCCTCGCCGAGCAGTACTTC	CATSGLQGTLAEQYF
NA	TRBV19	14	TRBJ1-4	few	TGTGCCAGTAGGGATGGGGCAGCAAATGAAAAACTGTTTTTT	CASRDGAANEKLFF
NA	TRBV11-3	13	TRBJ2-1	many	TGTGCCAGCAGCTTAGCGGTCGACAATGAGCAGTTCTTC	CASSLAVDNEQFF
TRBD1	TRBV10-3	16	TRBJ2-3	many	TGTGCCATCAGTGAGCGGACAGGCCAACTCACAGATACGCAGTATTTT	CAISERTGQLTDTQYF
NA	TRBV9	15	TRBJ1-2	few	TGTGCCAGCAGCGTAGCAGGCCATTCAAAATATGGCTACACCTTC	CASSVAGHSKYGYTF
TRBD2	TRBV28	20	TRBJ2-3	many	TGTGCCAGCAGTTTCTTCCTCGGGACTAGCGGGGTTGGGAGCACAGATACGCAGTATTTT	CASSFFLGTSGVGSTDTQYF
TRBD1	TRBV2	14	TRBJ1-5	many	TGTGCCAGCAGTGACAGGGGGCTAAATCAGCCCCAGCATTTT	CASSDRGLNQPQHF
NA	TRBV25-1	16	TRBJ2-7	few	TGTGCCAGCAGTGAAGGGATTAGAGGGGTGGGGGTCGAGCAGTACTTC	CASSEGIRGVGVEQYF
TRBD2	TRBV5-6	16	TRBJ2-1	NA	TGTGCCAGCAGCTTGGAGGCTAGCGGGAGCGGCAATGAGCAGTTCTTC	CASSLEASGSGNEQFF
TRBD2	TRBV5-1	13	TRBJ2-1	few	TGCGCCAGCAGCTCTAGCGGGACGGCTGAGCAGTTCTTC	CASSSSGTAEQFF
NA	TRBV7-2	17	TRBJ2-3	few	TGTGCCAGCAGCTTAGCGATATCAACGTTACTCACAGATGCGCAGTATTTT	CASSLAISTLLTDAQYF
NA	TRBV2	15	TRBJ1-5	many	TGTGCCAGCAGTGACTCCCTTGGCATCGATCAGCCCCAGCATTTT	CASSDSLGIDQPQHF
TRBD2	TRBV7-3	16	TRBJ2-1	many	TGTGCCAGCAGCCAGGGAGGGGCCAGCTCCTACAATGAGCAGTTCTTC	CASSQGGASSYNEQFF